The source of this T cell receptor (beta chain) is a study of blood T cell repertoires in COVID-19. Method: immunoSEQ multiplex PCR; TCRdb's copy keeps in-frame clones and lacks some. Of 100,000 or so clones listed, approximately 81% are singletons. CDR3 length equals 19 residues. Trimming took off 0 bases at V and 5 bases at J, with 25 bases between the two ends. Per the germline V gene, CDR1 is LNHDA and CDR2 is SQIVND (reference sequence). The chain links TRBV19 to TRBJ1-2, with unresolved D. The clonotype comes from a woman between 70 and 85 years old with active or convalescent COVID-19. The sequenced material came from peripheral blood. The CDR3 is CASSIEVPTFPGAGYGYTF. The DNA for the CDR3 is TGTGCCAGTAGTATAGAGGTCCCCACATTTCCGGGAGCTGGTTATGGCTACACCTTC. The full variable domain, rest sourced from reference TRBV19 and TRBJ1-2, is DGGITQSPKYLFRKEGQNVTLSCEQNLNHDAMYWYRQDPGQGLRLIYYSQIVNDFQKGDIAEGYSVSREKKESFPLTVTSAQKNPTAFYLCASSIEVPTFPGAGYGYTFGSGTRLTVV.